These 16 T cell receptor beta chains share one sample of origin, sequenced in a study of T cell changes during pregnancy in multiple sclerosis. TCRdb's table, derived via immunoSEQ multiplex PCR, lists solely in-frame clones and lacks some. The sample includes 60,000 to 85,000 clones, more than 90% of them seen just once. The specimen comprised peripheral blood, sampled in the first trimester of pregnancy. These receptors originate from a female donor with multiple sclerosis, enrolled in a pregnancy study.

The CDR3 here is CATSRGGSTYEQYF. CDR3 DNA: TGTGCCACCAGCAGAGGTGGTAGCACATACGAGCAGTACTTC. This sequence joins TRBV15 and TRBJ2-7; D remains unclear. CDR3 length: 14 residues. Looked up from germline, CDR1 is LNHNV and CDR2 is YYDKDF (reference sequence). Trimming removed 1 base from V and 4 bases from J, with 11 bases in between.

CDR3 amino acids: CASSPQGSYGYTF. For the CDR3, the DNA is TGTGCCAGCAGCCCACAGGGATCCTATGGCTACACCTTC. The chain employs TRBV25-1 and TRBJ1-2; TRBD1 might be the D (6 bases). V lost 6 bases, J lost 4 bases, and 12 bases lay in between. The CDR3 has 13 amino acids. Germline CDR1 and CDR2: MGHDK and SYGVNS.

This clone was picked up one time. The chain employs TRBV5-6 and TRBJ2-2, with 12 bases fitting TRBD2. Germline V CDR1 and CDR2: SGHDT, YYEEEE. CDR3 length: 16 residues. V dropped 2 bases and J dropped 6; count of bases not matched to a gene: 5. The CDR3 reads CASSLLAGGHPGELFF. The CDR3 DNA reads as TGTGCCAGCAGCTTACTAGCGGGAGGTCACCCCGGGGAGCTGTTTTTT. Full variable domain (missing parts from reference TRBV5-6 and TRBJ2-2): DAGVTQSPTHLIKTRGQQVTLRCSPKSGHDTVSWYQQALGQGPQFIFQYYEEEERQRGNFPDRFSGHQFPNYSSELNVNALLLGDSALYLCASSLLAGGHPGELFFGEGSRLTVL.

The chain combines TRBV30 with TRBJ1-4; D call uncertain. Germline-derived CDR1 and CDR2 are GTSNPN and SVGIG (reference sequence). The CDR3 length is 11 residues. V lost 4 bases, J lost 11 bases, and 11 bases lay in between. CDR3: CAWKIRGKLFF. The CDR3 region has the DNA TGTGCCTGGAAAATTCGCGGGAAACTGTTTTTT.

The chain uses TRBV21-1 and TRBJ1-2; the DNA was not compared with TRBD1, the D call given in the table. TRBV21-1 is labeled a pseudogene. This CDR3 comprises 15 residues. The CDR3 spells CASSKAQVRIYGYTF. The CDR3 DNA reads TGTGCCAGCAGCAAAGCACAGGTACGGATCTATGGCTACACCTTC.

V is TRBV7-9 and J is TRBJ1-4; 7 bases agree with TRBD1. The CDR3 totals 14 residues. Germline CDR1 and CDR2: SEHNR and FQNEAQ (reference sequence). The trim removed 5 bases at V and 8 bases at J, leaving 8 bases unmatched. The CDR3 region is CASSATGDLEKLFF. In DNA form, the CDR3 reads TGTGCCAGCAGCGCCACAGGGGATTTAGAAAAACTGTTTTTT.

V usage is TRBV30 and J usage is TRBJ2-7, with TRBD1 matching 8 bases. CDR1 and CDR2 (germline): GTSNPN, SVGIG (reference sequence). The CDR3 spans 15 residues. V shed 1 base and J 0 bases; nucleotides not matched to a gene: 5. As DNA, the CDR3 is TGTGCCTGGAGTGCACGGACAGGGAGCTCCTACGAGCAGTACTTC. Amino acids: CAWSARTGSSYEQYF.

The chain recombines TRBV5-4 with TRBJ2-3, with a possible D match to TRBD2 (6 bases). V was shortened by 4 bases and J by 0 bases, with 15 bases between the two germline ends. CDR1 is SGHNT and CDR2 is YYREEE in the germline V gene (reference sequence). CDR3 length equals 16 residues. Written as DNA, the CDR3 is TGTGCCAGCAGCCCGGGTACCCGGGAGAGCACAGATACGCAGTATTTT. Translation: CASSPGTRESTDTQYF. The full variable domain, with the rest looked up from reference TRBV5-4 and TRBJ2-3, is ETGVTQSPTHLIKTRGQQVTLRCSSQSGHNTVSWYQQALGQGPQFIFQYYREEENGRGNFPPRFSGLQFPNYSSELNVNALELDDSALYLCASSPGTRESTDTQYFGPGTRLTVL.

V is TRBV5-4 and J is TRBJ1-6, with 7 bases aligning to TRBD1. J was trimmed by 15 bases and V by 4 bases; bases with no gene match: 10. The CDR3 is made up of 13 amino acids. From germline, CDR1 is SGHNT and CDR2 YYREEE (reference sequence). As DNA, the CDR3 is TGTGCCAGCAGCCCAGCTAACAGGGGAGTCCTCCACTTT. Translation: CASSPANRGVLHF.

CDR3 loop: CASRYGRGGLETQYF. DNA for the CDR3: TGTGCCAGCAGATATGGACGGGGGGGCCTAGAGACCCAGTACTTC. The chain uses TRBV2 and TRBJ2-5, with 8 bases aligning to TRBD2. The V segment lost 6 bases and the J segment 4 bases; nucleotides outside the gene matches: 10. The CDR3 runs 15 residues. Germline loops: CDR1 SNHLY, CDR2 FYNNEI.

V gene TRBV7-9 combines with J gene TRBJ1-1; D is unclear. This CDR3 is 16 amino acids long. V was clipped by 5 bases and J by 3 bases, with 19 bases between them. Germline lookup yields CDR1 SEHNR and CDR2 FQNEAQ (reference sequence). In nucleotides, the CDR3 is TGTGCCAGCAGCCGTACCCTCTCGGGAAGAGACACTGAAGCTTTCTTT. Translation gives CASSRTLSGRDTEAFF.

This clone was observed once. V and J are TRBV7-3 and TRBJ1-1; D not certain. The germline V and J ends were trimmed by 2 bases and 0 bases, with 4 bases remaining between them. The CDR3 runs 13 residues. The germline V gene encodes CDR1 SGHTA and CDR2 FQGTGA. CDR3 nucleotide sequence: TGTGCCAGCAGCTTAGAGGTGAACACTGAAGCTTTCTTT. Protein sequence: CASSLEVNTEAFF.

The CDR3 loop is CAWRIGKGGGYTF. The DNA for the CDR3 is TGTGCCTGGAGAATAGGGAAGGGAGGCGGCTACACCTTC. The genes are TRBV30 and TRBJ1-2; D uncertain. From germline, CDR1 is GTSNPN and CDR2 SVGIG (reference sequence). The V and J ends lost 3 bases and 8 bases respectively, with 16 bases between them. The CDR3 is 13 amino acids. Full variable domain (remainder filled in from reference TRBV30 and TRBJ1-2): SQTIHQWPATLVQPVGSPLSLECTVEGTSNPNLYWYRQAAGRGLQLLFYSVGIGQISSEVPQNLSASRPQDRQFILSSKKLLLSDSGFYLCAWRIGKGGGYTFGSGTRLTVV.

This chain links TRBV4-2 with TRBJ1-1; a weak D match, TRBD1 (5 bases). The length of the CDR3 is 14 residues. Germline V gives CDR1 LGHNA, CDR2 YNFKEQ. Trimming shortened V by 4 bases and J by 5 bases, and 14 bases separated the two germline ends. The CDR3 here is CASSRARGGTEAFF. CDR3 coding DNA: TGTGCCAGCAGCCGTGCAAGGGGTGGAACTGAAGCTTTCTTT.

The rearrangement uses TRBV27 and TRBJ2-1; D perhaps matches TRBD2 (6 bases). The CDR3 has 15 amino acids. Trimming stripped 4 bases from V and 4 bases from J, with 14 bases between. CDR1 and CDR2 (germline): MNHEY, SMNVEV (reference sequence). The CDR3 spells CASSSLAKPYNEQFF. CDR3 DNA sequence: TGTGCCAGCAGTTCTCTAGCGAAACCTTACAATGAGCAGTTCTTC.

J is TRBJ1-1 and V is TRBV9; 7 bases map to TRBD1. Per the germline V gene, CDR1 is SGDLS and CDR2 is YYNGEE. The CDR3 is 18 amino acids. Trimming took 3 bases from V and 1 from J; bases not matched to a gene: 15. DNA for the CDR3: TGTGCCAGCAGCGCAAAGGCCGGAGGGGGCAGGGAGAACACTGAAGCTTTCTTT. This sequence encodes CASSAKAGGGRENTEAFF.